This TCR beta chain was sequenced in a study of T cells in Graves' hyperthyroidism and ophthalmopathy. Across the whole study: Specimen type is peripheral blood, collected at initial diagnosis prior to any treatment. Points from the study as a whole: Blood also held most thyroid clonotypes expanded beyond 0.001.

V lost 1 base, J lost 6 bases, and 6 bases lay in between. Germline V gives CDR1 LGHDT, CDR2 YNNKEL (reference sequence). The CDR3 length is 12 residues. Ten or more counts support this clonotype. Its cognate antigen is unknown. Newly diagnosed hyperthyroidism, duration under 2 months, in patients aged 18 to 65. PBMCs stemmed from 10 ml fresh peripheral blood. The CDR3 regions of TCR beta were amplified from RNA transcripts. The HTBI primer set served for first-round RT-PCR of the TCR CDR3. One entry per CDR3 protein, called by TCRdb with MiXCR from the multiplex PCR reads. The data hold approximately 600,000 distinct CDR3 sequences, with 15% to 20% observed a single time.

The chain combines TRBV3-1 with TRBJ1-2; no firm D call. This TCR derives from a woman in her 30s with Graves' hyperthyroidism. What was sequenced was blood. This CDR3 is CASSQAVNGYTF. The DNA for the CDR3 is TGTGCCAGCAGCCAAGCAGTAAATGGCTACACCTTC.